The source of this T cell receptor beta chain is a study of type 1 and type 2 diabetes patients. For the study at large: Samples came from type 1 diabetic, type 2 diabetic or nondiabetic people, recruited in China.

Study-level results: Age and gender were not matched between study groups, possibly biasing interpretation. With limited T2D and control samples, some T1D-only expanded clones may not be T1D-specific. V and J gene usage correlated at roughly 0.97 between type 2 diabetes and control samples.

Trimming cost V 5 bases and J 5 bases; bases outside gene matches: 11. The CDR3 is 16 amino acids. Per the germline V gene, CDR1 is SNHLY and CDR2 is FYNNEI. This clonotype was observed at least ten times. The antigen remains undetermined. Genomic DNA was the PCR template. The TCR beta CDR3 region was amplified using 30 forward and 13 reverse primers. TCRdb called the multiplex PCR reads again in MiXCR, with one record for every CDR3 protein. The sample shows 280,000 or so distinct CDR3 sequences, 45% to 60% of them seen only once. This clonotype was sampled from a young man with type 2 diabetes. Sequencing used peripheral blood mononuclear cells (PBMCs). V usage is TRBV2 and J usage is TRBJ2-5, with TRBD1 matching 10 bases. The CDR3 DNA reads as TGTGCCAGCAGTAAAATGACAGGGGGCTCTGGCGAGACCCAGTACTTC. Protein sequence: CASSKMTGGSGETQYF. The entire variable domain, with the rest obtained from reference TRBV2 and TRBJ2-5, is as follows: EPEVTQTPSHQVTQMGQEVILRCVPISNHLYFYWYRQILGQKVEFLVSFYNNEISEKSEIFDDQFSVERPDGSNFTLKIRSTKLEDSAMYFCASSKMTGGSGETQYFGPGTRLLVL.